This record looks at one T cell receptor (beta chain) sequence and its context. The CDR3 runs 15 residues. The germline CDR1 and CDR2 sequences are MGHDK and SYGVNS. Trimming took off 4 bases at V and 13 bases at J, with 23 bases between the two ends. The data were obtained in a study of CD4 and CD8 cells across lung adenocarcinoma regions. MiXCR, run by TCRdb on the PCR reads, gives a single entry per CDR3 protein. This sample has some 20,000 distinct CDR3 sequences, with about 46% found just once. The sequence was obtained from a male donor with lung adenocarcinoma. The CD4 and CD8 labels of this study may be unreliable. Sequencing used CD4+ T cells from the margin of a lung tumor. The chain links TRBV25-1 to TRBJ2-4, with D perhaps matching TRBD1 (6 bases). The CDR3 here is CASSVRGLRQATQYF. The CDR3 nucleotides read TGTGCCAGCAGTGTCCGGGGCCTCCGACAGGCCACCCAGTACTTC.